The sequence of this T cell receptor beta chain was determined in a study of T cell clones after liver transplantation. Across the study: TCRbeta sequencing after a pre-transplant mixed lymphocyte reaction identified graft-donor-reactive clones, later tracked in post-transplant blood. At least one year of complete immunosuppression withdrawal without enzymes over twice normal defined tolerance. Draws occurred before transplant, before withdrawal, and after complete or failed withdrawal.

Notes on the study in general: The donor-reactive repertoire was only partly measurable in a couple of subjects, lacking donor cells.

As concerns this clone: Its antigen is undetermined.

V lost 2 bases and J 0 bases, leaving 8 bases between the germline ends. Germline values: CDR1 SGHAT, CDR2 FQNNGV. The CDR3 extends over 15 amino acids. Clones were sequenced by immunoSEQ multiplex PCR, and TCRdb holds only the in-frame ones, with some missing. The data show roughly 100,000 clones, with 82% seen just once and over 0.9% held by the top ten. This material consisted of CD4+ T cells from blood, taken before liver transplant. V gene TRBV11-2 combines with J gene TRBJ1-3; D is unclear. This TCR came from a human donor who received a liver transplant. The CDR3 nucleotides are TGTGCCAGCAGCTTATTAATCTCCTCTGGAAACACCATATATTTT. Translating gives CASSLLISSGNTIYF.